The TCR beta chain under discussion was sequenced for a study of breast tumors, draining lymph nodes, adjacent tissues. Overall study results and limits: Findings are consistent with lymph node origin and intratumoral expansion of most tumor T cells.

Breast cancer patients provided tissue from their axillary draining lymph nodes. Trimming stripped 8 bases from V and 0 bases from J, with 24 bases between. The CDR3 loop spans 18 amino acids. Details on this clonotype: Its antigen is unknown.

TCRdb called the multiplex PCR reads again in MiXCR, with one record for every CDR3 protein. The sample lists 150,000 or so distinct CDR3 sequences, approximately 33% occurring once. This sequence joins TRBV12-3 or TRBV12-4 and TRBJ2-3; possibly TRBD1 for D (7 bases). The sample comprised axillary lymph node tissue. The clonotype comes from a female donor with breast cancer. Some clones in this sample may be carry-over from other donors' samples. The chain's CDR3 is CASPLEGATMASTDTQYF. The DNA for the CDR3 is TGTGCCAGCCCCCTGGAGGGGGCGACTATGGCTAGCACAGATACGCAGTATTTT.